The clone carrying this T cell receptor beta chain has a handful of counts. Germline loops: CDR1 SGHRS, CDR2 YFSETQ. Trimming took off 4 bases at V and 3 bases at J, with 9 bases between the two ends. The CDR3 spans 13 residues. The sample is drawn from a study of blood T cells in healthy people across ages. The authors ran a second PCR of roughly 6 to 12 cycles using a sample-barcoded 5' primer and a J-beta primer mix. TCRdb processed the 5' RACE reads anew with MiXCR; each CDR3 protein has one entry. The data show hundreds of thousands of distinct CDR3 sequences, with about 26% seen just once and 3% to 4% held by the top ten. This sample was also put to use in a study of T cells of mothers and their children. That work contributes: Clones that were microchimeric and persistent were not detected among T cells.

The origin of this receptor is a boy aged 2-15 years in good health. The chain carries TRBV5-1 and TRBJ2-3; D is uncertain. Sequencing input: blood. CDR3 in amino acids: CASSETPTDTQYF. The CDR3 DNA is TGCGCCAGCAGCGAAACGCCAACAGATACGCAGTATTTT.